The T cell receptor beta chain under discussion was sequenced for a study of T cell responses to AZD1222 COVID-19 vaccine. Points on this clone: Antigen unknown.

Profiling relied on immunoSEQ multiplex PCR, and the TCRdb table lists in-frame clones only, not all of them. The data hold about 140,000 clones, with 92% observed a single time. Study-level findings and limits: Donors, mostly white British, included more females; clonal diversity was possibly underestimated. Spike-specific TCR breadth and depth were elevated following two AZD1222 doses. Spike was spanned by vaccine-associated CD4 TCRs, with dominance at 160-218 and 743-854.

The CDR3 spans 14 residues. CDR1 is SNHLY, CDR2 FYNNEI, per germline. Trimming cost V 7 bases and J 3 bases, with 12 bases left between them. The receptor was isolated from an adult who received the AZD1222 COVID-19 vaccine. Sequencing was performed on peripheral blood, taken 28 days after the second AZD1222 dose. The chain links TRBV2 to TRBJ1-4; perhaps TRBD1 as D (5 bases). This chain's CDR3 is CASIKGTPNEKLFF. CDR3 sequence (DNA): TGTGCCAGCATCAAGGGGACCCCTAATGAAAAACTGTTTTTT.